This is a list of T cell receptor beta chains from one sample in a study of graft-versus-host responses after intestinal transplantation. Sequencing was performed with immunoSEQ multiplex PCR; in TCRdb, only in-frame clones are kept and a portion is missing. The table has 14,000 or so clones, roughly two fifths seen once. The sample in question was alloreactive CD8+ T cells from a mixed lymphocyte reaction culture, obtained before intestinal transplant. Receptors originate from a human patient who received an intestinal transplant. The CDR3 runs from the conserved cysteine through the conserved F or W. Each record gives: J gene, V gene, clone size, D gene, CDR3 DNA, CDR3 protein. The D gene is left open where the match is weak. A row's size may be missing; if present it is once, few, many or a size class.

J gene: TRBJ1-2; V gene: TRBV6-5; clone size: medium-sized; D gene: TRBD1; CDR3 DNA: TGTGCCAGCAGTTTCGGGACAGGTGATGGCTACACCTTC; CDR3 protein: CASSFGTGDGYTF
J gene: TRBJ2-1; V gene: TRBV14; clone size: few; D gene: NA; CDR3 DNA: TGTGCCAGCAGCCAAGACGGGAGCTCCTACAATGAGCAGTTCTTC; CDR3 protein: CASSQDGSSYNEQFF
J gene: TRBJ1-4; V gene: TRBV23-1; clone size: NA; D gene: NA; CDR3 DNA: TGCGCCAGCTCGTCCGGGACATCCCCCGGAAAACTGTTTTTT; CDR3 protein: CASSSGTSPGKLFF
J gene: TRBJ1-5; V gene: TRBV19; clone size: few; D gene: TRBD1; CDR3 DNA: TGTGCCAGTAGTACCGGACAGGGCGGTCAGCCCCAGCATTTT; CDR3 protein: CASSTGQGGQPQHF
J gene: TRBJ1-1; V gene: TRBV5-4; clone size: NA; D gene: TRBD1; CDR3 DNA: TGTGCCAGCAGCCGGACGACAGGGGGCTATGGAGCTTTCTTT; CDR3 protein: CASSRTTGGYGAFF
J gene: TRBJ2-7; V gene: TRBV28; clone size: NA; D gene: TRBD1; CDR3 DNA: TGTGCCAGCAGCTTGGGACAGGAGATCTCCTACGAGCAGTACTTC; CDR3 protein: CASSLGQEISYEQYF
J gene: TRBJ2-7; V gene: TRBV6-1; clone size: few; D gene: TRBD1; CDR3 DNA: TGTGCCAGCAGTCCCACAGGGGACTACGAGCAGTACTTC; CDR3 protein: CASSPTGDYEQYF
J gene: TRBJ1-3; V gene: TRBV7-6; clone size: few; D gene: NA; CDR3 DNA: TGTGCCAGCAGCTCCGGGGTGGCAGGCGGAAACACCATATATTTT; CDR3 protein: CASSSGVAGGNTIYF
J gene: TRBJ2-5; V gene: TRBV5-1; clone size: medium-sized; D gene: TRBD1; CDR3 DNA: TGCGCCAGCAGACGGACAGGGGAGACCCAGTACTTC; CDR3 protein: CASRRTGETQYF
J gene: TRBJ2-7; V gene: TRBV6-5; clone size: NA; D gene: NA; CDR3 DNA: TGTGCCAGCAGATTCCGAGGGGGGGTCTACGAGCAGTACTTC; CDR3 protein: CASRFRGGVYEQYF
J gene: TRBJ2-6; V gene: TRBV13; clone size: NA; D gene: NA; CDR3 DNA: TGTGCCAGCAGCTTCCGGGACATAAGAACTGGGGCCAACGTCCTGACTTTC; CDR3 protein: CASSFRDIRTGANVLTF
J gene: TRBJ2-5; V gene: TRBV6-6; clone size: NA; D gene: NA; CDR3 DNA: TGTGCCACCATTACTGGGGGCGGGGAGACCCAGTACTTC; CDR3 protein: CATITGGGETQYF
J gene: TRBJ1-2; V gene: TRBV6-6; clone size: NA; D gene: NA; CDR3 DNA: TGTGCCAGCAGTTACGATGGGGCGGGAAACTATGGCTACACCTTC; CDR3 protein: CASSYDGAGNYGYTF
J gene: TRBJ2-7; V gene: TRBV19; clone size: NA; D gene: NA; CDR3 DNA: TGTGCCAGTAGTATAGCCCCCGTCTACGAGCAGTACTTC; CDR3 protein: CASSIAPVYEQYF
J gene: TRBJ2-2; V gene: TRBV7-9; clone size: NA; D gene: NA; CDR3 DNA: TGTGCCAGCAGCTTAACAAACACCGGGGAGCTGTTTTTT; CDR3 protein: CASSLTNTGELFF
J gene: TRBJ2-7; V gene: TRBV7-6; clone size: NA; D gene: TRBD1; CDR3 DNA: TGTGCCAGCAGCTTATCAGGGGGCGACGGCTACGAGCAGTACTTC; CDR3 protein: CASSLSGGDGYEQYF
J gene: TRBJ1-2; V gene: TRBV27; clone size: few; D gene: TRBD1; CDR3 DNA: TGTGCCAGCAGTTATACGGGACAGGGGGAGTATGGCTACACCTTC; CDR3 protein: CASSYTGQGEYGYTF
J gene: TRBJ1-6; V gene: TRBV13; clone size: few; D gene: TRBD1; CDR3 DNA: TGTGCCAGCAGCCCTAGACAGGGGAATTCACCCCTCCACTTT; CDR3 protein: CASSPRQGNSPLHF
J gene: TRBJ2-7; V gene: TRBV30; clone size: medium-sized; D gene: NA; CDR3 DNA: TGTGCCTGGTCTGGGGGGAGCTCCTACGAGCAGTACTTC; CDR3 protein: CAWSGGSSYEQYF
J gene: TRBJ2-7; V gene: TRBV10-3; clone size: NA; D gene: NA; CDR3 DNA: TGTGCCATCAGTGAGTCTGGGGCGGTTTACGAGCAGTACTTC; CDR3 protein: CAISESGAVYEQYF
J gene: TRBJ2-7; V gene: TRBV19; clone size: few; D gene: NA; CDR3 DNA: TGTGCCAGTAGTACTGACAGCTCCTACGAGCAGTACTTC; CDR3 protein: CASSTDSSYEQYF
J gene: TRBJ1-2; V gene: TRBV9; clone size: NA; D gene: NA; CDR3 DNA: TGTGCCAGCAGCGTATCTCGTGCGGGGGGATACTATGGCTACACCTTC; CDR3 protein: CASSVSRAGGYYGYTF
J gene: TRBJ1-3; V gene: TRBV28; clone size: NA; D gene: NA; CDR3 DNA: TGTGCCAGCAGTTTCACTGGAAACACCATATATTTT; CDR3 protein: CASSFTGNTIYF
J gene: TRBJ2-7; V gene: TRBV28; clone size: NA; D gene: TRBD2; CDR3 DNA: TGTGCCAGCAGTTTAGTTGGGACTAGCTCCAACGAGCAGTACTTC; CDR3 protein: CASSLVGTSSNEQYF
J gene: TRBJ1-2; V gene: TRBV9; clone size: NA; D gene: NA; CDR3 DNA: TGTGCCAGCAGCGTAGCAACAACAGGACCTAAAACTAACTATGGCTACACCTTC; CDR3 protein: CASSVATTGPKTNYGYTF
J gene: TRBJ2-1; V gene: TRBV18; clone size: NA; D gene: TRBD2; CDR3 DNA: TGTGCCAGCTCACGGGGGGTCGGGACTACCCTCAATGAGCAGTTCTTC; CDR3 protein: CASSRGVGTTLNEQFF
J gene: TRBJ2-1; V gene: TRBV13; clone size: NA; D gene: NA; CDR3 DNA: TGTGCCAGCAGCTTAAGACAACTCTCCTACAATGAGCAGTTCTTC; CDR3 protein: CASSLRQLSYNEQFF
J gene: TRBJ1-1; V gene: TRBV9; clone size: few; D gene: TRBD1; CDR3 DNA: TGTGCCAGCAGCCCAACAGGGGTGGCTGAAGCTTTCTTT; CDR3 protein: CASSPTGVAEAFF
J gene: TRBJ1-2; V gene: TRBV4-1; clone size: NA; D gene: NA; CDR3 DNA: TGCGCCAGCAGCCAAGTCGGTGACTCTAGCCGTGGCTACACCTTC; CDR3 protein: CASSQVGDSSRGYTF
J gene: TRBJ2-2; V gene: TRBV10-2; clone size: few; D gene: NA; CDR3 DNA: TGCGCCAGCAGACCCCAACGAGGCGGGGAGCTGTTTTTT; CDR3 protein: CASRPQRGGELFF
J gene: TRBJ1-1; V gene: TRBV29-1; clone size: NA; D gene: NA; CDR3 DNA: TGCAGCGTTATGGATTCCTGGGGGGGGCGAATGAACACTGAAGCTTTCTTT; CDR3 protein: CSVMDSWGGRMNTEAFF
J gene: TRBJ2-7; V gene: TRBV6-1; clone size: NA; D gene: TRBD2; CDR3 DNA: TGTGCCAGCAGCGCTGGGGACTACTCCGAGCAGTACTTC; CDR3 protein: CASSAGDYSEQYF
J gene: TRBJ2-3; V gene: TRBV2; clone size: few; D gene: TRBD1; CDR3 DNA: TGTGCCAGCACGGACAGGGCCGATACGCAGTATTTT; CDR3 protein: CASTDRADTQYF
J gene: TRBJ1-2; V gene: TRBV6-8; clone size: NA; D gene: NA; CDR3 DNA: TGTGCCAGCAGCCCCGGGAGCTATGGCTACACCTTC; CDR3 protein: CASSPGSYGYTF
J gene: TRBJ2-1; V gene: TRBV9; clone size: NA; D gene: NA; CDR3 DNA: TGTGCCAGCAGCGTCGGGGGACTCACCGATGAGCAGTTCTTC; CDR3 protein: CASSVGGLTDEQFF
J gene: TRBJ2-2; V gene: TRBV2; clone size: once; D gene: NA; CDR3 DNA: TGTGCCAACACGGTGCAGAGCAGGACCGGGGAGCTGTTTTTT; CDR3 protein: CANTVQSRTGELFF
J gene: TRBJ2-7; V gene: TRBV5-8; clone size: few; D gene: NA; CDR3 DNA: TGTGCCAGCAGCTTGGGAGGGTTCTCCTACGAGCAGTACTTC; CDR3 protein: CASSLGGFSYEQYF
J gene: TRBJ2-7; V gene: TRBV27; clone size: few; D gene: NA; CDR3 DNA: TGTGCCAGCAGTCTCGGACTTATCTACGAGCAGTACTTC; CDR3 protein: CASSLGLIYEQYF
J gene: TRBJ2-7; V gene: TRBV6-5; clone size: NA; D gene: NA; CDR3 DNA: TGTGCCAGCAGTCCCCGGACAGCTTCAGGCTACGAGCAGTACTTC; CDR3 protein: CASSPRTASGYEQYF
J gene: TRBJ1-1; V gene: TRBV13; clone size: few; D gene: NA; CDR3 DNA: TGTGCCAGCAGCTTAGGCCCGGGAAAAACTGAAGCTTTCTTT; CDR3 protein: CASSLGPGKTEAFF
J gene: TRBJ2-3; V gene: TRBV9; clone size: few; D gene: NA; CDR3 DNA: TGTGCCAGCAGCCCAGAAGGGGGAGGGCCGGAAGATACGCAGTATTTT; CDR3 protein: CASSPEGGGPEDTQYF
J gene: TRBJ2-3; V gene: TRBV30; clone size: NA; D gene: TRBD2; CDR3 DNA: TGTGCCTGGTCCTCAGGGACTAGCGGGAGCACGCAGTATTTT; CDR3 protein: CAWSSGTSGSTQYF
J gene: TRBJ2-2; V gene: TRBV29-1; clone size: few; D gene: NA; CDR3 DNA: TGCAGCGGCGAAGTTCTAGGGGAGCTGTTTTTT; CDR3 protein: CSGEVLGELFF
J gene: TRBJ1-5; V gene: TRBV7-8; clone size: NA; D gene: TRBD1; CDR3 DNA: TGTGCCAGCAGCTTAGGGGACAGGGATCAGCCCCAGCATTTT; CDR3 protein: CASSLGDRDQPQHF